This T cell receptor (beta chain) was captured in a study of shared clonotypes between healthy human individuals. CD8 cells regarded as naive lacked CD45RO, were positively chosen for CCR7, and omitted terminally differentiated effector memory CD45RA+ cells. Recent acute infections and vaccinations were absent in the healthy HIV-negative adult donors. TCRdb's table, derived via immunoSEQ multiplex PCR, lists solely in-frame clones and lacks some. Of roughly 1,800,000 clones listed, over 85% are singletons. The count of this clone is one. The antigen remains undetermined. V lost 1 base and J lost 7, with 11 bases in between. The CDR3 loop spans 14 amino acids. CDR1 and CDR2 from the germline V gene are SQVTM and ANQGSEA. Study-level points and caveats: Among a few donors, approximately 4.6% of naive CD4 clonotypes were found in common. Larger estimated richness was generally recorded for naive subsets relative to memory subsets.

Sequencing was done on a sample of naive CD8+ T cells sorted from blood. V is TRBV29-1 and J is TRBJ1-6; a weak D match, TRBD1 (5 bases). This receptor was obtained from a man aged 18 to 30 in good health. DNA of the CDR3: TGCAGCGTTGAAGCAGCAGGGAGGAATTCACCCCTCCACTTT. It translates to CSVEAAGRNSPLHF.